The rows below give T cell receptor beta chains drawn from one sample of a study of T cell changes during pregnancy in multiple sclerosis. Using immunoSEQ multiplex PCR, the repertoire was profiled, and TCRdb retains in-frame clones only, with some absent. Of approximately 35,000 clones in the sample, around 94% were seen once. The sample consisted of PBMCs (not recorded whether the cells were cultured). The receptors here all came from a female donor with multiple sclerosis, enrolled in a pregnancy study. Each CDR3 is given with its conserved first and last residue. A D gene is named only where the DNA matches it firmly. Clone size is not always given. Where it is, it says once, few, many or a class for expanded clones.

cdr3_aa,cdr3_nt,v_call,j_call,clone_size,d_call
CAISPNNQPQHF,TGTGCCATCAGCCCGAATAATCAGCCCCAGCATTTT,TRBV10-3,TRBJ1-5,.,.
CASSYSGTGANEQYF,TGTGCCAGCAGTTACTCGGGGACAGGGGCAAACGAGCAGTACTTC,TRBV6-5,TRBJ2-7,.,TRBD1
CASSLAGYGTGELFF,TGCGCCAGCAGCTTGGCAGGGTATGGCACCGGGGAGCTGTTTTTT,TRBV5-1,TRBJ2-2,.,.
CASRRESPTDTQYF,TGCGCCAGCAGACGGGAATCCCCCACAGATACGCAGTATTTT,TRBV5-1,TRBJ2-3,.,.
CASSVGDLGTEAFF,TGTGCCAGCAGCGTCGGGGACCTGGGCACTGAAGCTTTCTTT,TRBV9,TRBJ1-1,.,.
CASSFFSGTGPRAGEGYTF,TGTGCCAGCAGCTTTTTCTCCGGGACAGGGCCGAGGGCCGGGGAAGGCTACACCTTC,TRBV7-6,TRBJ1-2,.,TRBD1
CASSPEFRETQYF,TGTGCCAGCTCACCCGAGTTCCGGGAGACCCAGTACTTC,TRBV18,TRBJ2-5,.,.
CASSVGPDSYEQYF,TGTGCCAGCAGCGTAGGGCCAGACTCCTACGAGCAGTACTTC,TRBV9,TRBJ2-7,.,.
CASSGGGRGNYGYTF,TGTGCCAGCAGTGGGGGTGGAAGAGGGAACTATGGCTACACCTTC,TRBV28,TRBJ1-2,.,.
CSVVWGSDEKLFF,TGCAGCGTTGTGTGGGGTAGTGACGAAAAACTGTTTTTT,TRBV29-1,TRBJ1-4,.,.
CASSTLPSREQYF,TGTGCCAGCAGTACACTCCCCTCTAGGGAGCAGTACTTC,TRBV27,TRBJ2-7,.,.
CASSMKQTQYF,TGTGCCAGCAGTATGAAGCAGACCCAGTACTTC,TRBV6-5,TRBJ2-5,.,.
CASSQGSSGRIEQFF,TGCGCCAGCAGCCAAGGGTCTAGCGGGAGGATTGAGCAGTTCTTC,TRBV4-1,TRBJ2-1,once,TRBD2
CASSIALTGNTEAFF,TGTGCCAGTAGTATAGCTTTGACAGGGAACACTGAAGCTTTCTTT,TRBV19,TRBJ1-1,.,.
CAASGLVNTEAFF,TGTGCCGCCTCGGGGCTAGTGAACACTGAAGCTTTCTTT,TRBV7-9,TRBJ1-1,.,.
CASSPIENTEAFF,TGTGCCAGCTCACCAATTGAAAACACTGAAGCTTTCTTT,TRBV18,TRBJ1-1,.,.
CASSLAGQGAAPAFF,TGCGCCAGCAGCTTAGCGGGACAGGGAGCCGCCCCAGCTTTCTTT,TRBV5-1,TRBJ1-1,.,TRBD1
CASSRAEYYGYTF,TGTGCCAGCAGCAGGGCAGAGTACTATGGCTACACCTTC,TRBV7-2,TRBJ1-2,once,.
CASSLARTGLFPMQYF,TGTGCCAGCAGCTTAGCCCGGACAGGGCTCTTTCCTATGCAGTACTTC,TRBV7-9,TRBJ2-7,.,TRBD1
CASSSQTSGRPVSWEQFF,TGTGCCAGCAGCTCCCAGACTAGCGGCCGCCCCGTTTCTTGGGAGCAGTTCTTC,TRBV7-9,TRBJ2-1,.,TRBD2
CASSTGQGVTDTQYF,TGTGCCAGCAGTACCGGACAGGGCGTCACAGATACGCAGTATTTT,TRBV28,TRBJ2-3,.,TRBD1
CASSLVAASYNEQFF,TGTGCCAGCAGCTTAGTTGCGGCCTCCTACAATGAGCAGTTCTTC,TRBV11-2,TRBJ2-1,.,.
CASSRGTNNEQFF,TGTGCCAGTAGTAGAGGGACTAACAATGAGCAGTTCTTC,TRBV19,TRBJ2-1,.,TRBD2
CASSESGSAYGYTF,TGTGCCAGCAGTGAGTCGGGGTCGGCCTATGGCTACACCTTC,TRBV2,TRBJ1-2,.,.
CASSRWTGRVYEQYF,TGTGCCAGCAGTCGTTGGACAGGTAGGGTCTACGAGCAGTACTTC,TRBV5-6,TRBJ2-7,.,TRBD1
CASSPGTSGEGPTDTQYF,TGTGCCAGCAGCCCCGGGACTAGCGGGGAGGGCCCCACAGATACGCAGTATTTT,TRBV5-4,TRBJ2-3,.,TRBD2
CASSPPSGQSYEQYF,TGTGCCAGCAGCCCTCCTTCGGGGCAGTCCTACGAGCAGTACTTC,TRBV28,TRBJ2-7,.,.
CASSGLAGGPDTQYF,TGTGCCAGCAGTGGACTAGCGGGAGGGCCAGATACGCAGTATTTT,TRBV6-1,TRBJ2-3,.,TRBD2
CARNYRHRGEPPSTDTQYF,TGCGCCAGAAACTACCGGCACAGGGGTGAACCCCCTAGCACAGATACGCAGTATTTT,TRBV5-1,TRBJ2-3,.,TRBD1
CASSRGSHVAEAFF,TGTGCCAGCAGTCGGGGCTCACATGTGGCTGAAGCTTTCTTT,TRBV7-2,TRBJ1-1,.,.
CASSSGLSYEQYF,TGTGCCAGCAGTTCCGGTCTCTCCTACGAGCAGTACTTC,TRBV28,TRBJ2-7,.,.
CASSHGTGGNGYTF,TGTGCCAGCAGCCATGGGACAGGGGGAAATGGCTACACCTTC,TRBV7-9,TRBJ1-2,.,TRBD1
CASSTLDTDTQYF,TGCGCCAGCAGCACCCTAGATACAGATACGCAGTATTTT,TRBV5-1,TRBJ2-3,once,.
CSVQDYPGEQFF,TGCAGCGTTCAGGACTATCCGGGTGAGCAGTTCTTC,TRBV29-1,TRBJ2-1,.,.
CASGTGAYEQYF,TGTGCTAGTGGGACGGGAGCCTACGAGCAGTACTTC,TRBV12-5,TRBJ2-7,.,.
CASSFPLGGSYEQYF,TGTGCCAGCAGTTTCCCGCTCGGTGGCTCCTACGAGCAGTACTTC,TRBV28,TRBJ2-7,.,.
CASSPRTGGCNQPQHF,TGTGCCAGTAGCCCCCGGACAGGGGGCTGCAATCAGCCCCAGCATTTT,TRBV19,TRBJ1-5,.,TRBD1
CASSLGQGSGETQYF,TGCGCCAGCAGCTTGGGACAGGGGTCGGGAGAGACCCAGTACTTC,TRBV5-1,TRBJ2-5,.,TRBD1
CASSESAGGPQETQYF,TGCGCCAGCAGTGAGTCGGCGGGAGGGCCCCAAGAGACCCAGTACTTC,TRBV10-1,TRBJ2-5,.,TRBD2
CASSSKQPPYEQYF,TGTGCCAGCAGCTCGAAACAGCCACCCTACGAGCAGTACTTC,TRBV5-4,TRBJ2-7,once,.
CASSPGHAF,TGTGCCAGCAGCCCGGGACACGCCTTC,TRBV2,TRBJ1-2,few,.
CASSSGGAGNTIYF,TGTGCCAGCAGTTCAGGGGGCGCTGGAAACACCATATATTTT,TRBV28,TRBJ1-3,.,TRBD1
CASMGSGVGTEAFF,TGTGCCAGCATGGGCTCAGGGGTGGGCACTGAAGCTTTCTTT,TRBV7-9,TRBJ1-1,.,.
CASSIVGTGQQETQYF,TGTGCCAGTAGTATAGTTGGGACAGGTCAACAAGAGACCCAGTACTTC,TRBV19,TRBJ2-5,.,TRBD1
CASSQDRHREAFF,TGCGCCAGCAGCCAAGACCGTCACCGTGAAGCTTTCTTT,TRBV4-3,TRBJ1-1,.,.
CASSTGGGTQYF,TGCGCCAGCAGTACGGGAGGGGGTACGCAGTATTTT,TRBV10-1,TRBJ2-3,few,TRBD2
CASSLTSGSPTQYF,TGTGCCAGCAGCTTGACTAGCGGGAGCCCCACGCAGTATTTT,TRBV11-3,TRBJ2-3,.,TRBD2
CASSQGGDLGQETQYF,TGCGCCAGCAGCCAAGGGGGGGACCTAGGGCAAGAGACCCAGTACTTC,TRBV4-1,TRBJ2-5,.,.
CASPPRREVDTQYF,TGTGCCAGCCCCCCCAGAAGGGAGGTCGATACGCAGTATTTT,TRBV7-3,TRBJ2-3,once,.
CASSLISGTNTQYF,TGTGCCAGCAGCTTAATTTCAGGGACGAATACGCAGTATTTT,TRBV7-9,TRBJ2-3,.,.
CASSPVTGSSYNEQFF,TGTGCCAGCAGCCCCGTGACAGGGTCCTCCTACAATGAGCAGTTCTTC,TRBV14,TRBJ2-1,.,TRBD1
CASSPKGLAGVADTQYF,TGTGCCAGCAGCCCAAAGGGACTAGCGGGAGTGGCAGATACGCAGTATTTT,TRBV7-7,TRBJ2-3,.,TRBD2
CASGLGPGPLGDTQYF,TGTGCTAGTGGTTTGGGGCCGGGACCACTAGGGGATACGCAGTATTTT,TRBV12-5,TRBJ2-3,.,.
CASSWRGYGYTF,TGTGCCAGCAGTTGGAGGGGCTATGGCTACACCTTC,TRBV28,TRBJ1-2,.,.
CASSVGQREYGNEQFF,TGTGCCAGCAGCGTAGGTCAGCGGGAGTACGGCAATGAGCAGTTCTTC,TRBV9,TRBJ2-1,.,TRBD2
CASSLGGVQGNQPQHF,TGTGCCAGCAGTTTAGGGGGGGTTCAGGGCAATCAGCCCCAGCATTTT,TRBV28,TRBJ1-5,once,.
CASSLEDRGEHGYTF,TGTGCCAGCAGCTTAGAAGACAGGGGGGAGCATGGCTACACCTTC,TRBV7-9,TRBJ1-2,.,TRBD1
CASSISRQVVGYTF,TGTGCCAGTAGTATTTCACGACAGGTGGTTGGCTACACCTTC,TRBV19,TRBJ1-2,.,.
CASSLGGGPRNEQFF,TGTGCCAGCAGCTTGGGTGGCGGCCCGCGGAATGAGCAGTTCTTC,TRBV5-6,TRBJ2-1,.,.
CASNRDSYSGANVLTF,TGTGCCAGCAACCGGGACAGCTACTCTGGGGCCAACGTCCTGACTTTC,TRBV19,TRBJ2-6,.,TRBD1